What follows are 28 T cell receptor beta chains derived from one specimen sequenced in a study of Ad26.COV2.S vaccination and SARS-CoV-2 variants. Specified treatment: roughly 18 received Ad26.COV2.S at low or high dose, single or two shots; roughly five received placebo; per-sample allocation not given. Repertoires come from day 63 after the first vaccine or placebo injection. Only in-frame clones appear in the TCRdb table, and some are missing; sequencing was by immunoSEQ multiplex PCR. The table records 300,000 to 350,000 clones, around 90% of them present only once. Sequenced here: peripheral blood, sampled in a trial of Ad26.COV2.S vaccine versus placebo. All receptors derive from a person aged 18-60 years who received the Ad26.COV2.S COVID-19 vaccine or a placebo.

This clone has a handful of counts. The chain couples TRBV7-9 to TRBJ2-3; D assignment may be TRBD1 or TRBD2 (5 bases each). The CDR3 runs to 17 residues. Per the germline V gene, CDR1 is SEHNR and CDR2 is FQNEAQ (reference sequence). V gave up 4 bases and J gave up 2 bases, with 19 bases separating them. The CDR3 sequence: CASSSKMTPGPTDTQYF. CDR3 DNA sequence: TGTGCCAGCAGCTCAAAAATGACCCCGGGACCCACAGATACGCAGTATTTT.

This chain uses TRBV5-1 with TRBJ1-4; TRBD1 is a possible D gene (5 bases). The CDR3 is made up of 15 amino acids. Trimming pared 2 bases from V and 7 bases from J, leaving 15 bases between. The germline gives CDR1 SGHRS, CDR2 YFSETQ. The CDR3 loop reads CASSLSGTASEKLFF. The CDR3 DNA is TGCGCCAGCAGCTTATCCGGGACTGCTAGTGAAAAACTGTTTTTT. The whole variable domain, remainder taken from reference TRBV5-1 and TRBJ1-4, is KAGVTQTPRYLIKTRGQQVTLSCSPISGHRSVSWYQQTPGQGLQFLFEYFSETQRNKGNFPGRFSGRQFSNSRSEMNVSTLELGDSALYLCASSLSGTASEKLFFGSGTQLSVL.

The chain carries TRBV6-2 or TRBV6-3 and TRBJ1-5, with 7 bases fitting TRBD1. The CDR3 spans 14 residues. The germline gives CDR1 MNHEY, CDR2 SVGEGT. V trimming: 3 bases; J trimming: 10 bases; junction bases outside the gene matches: 9. The DNA for the CDR3 is TGTGCCAGCAGTTATAAGGACAGGAACGGTCCCCAGCATTTT. Amino acids: CASSYKDRNGPQHF.

The rearrangement uses TRBV5-8 and TRBJ1-2; the match to TRBD1 covers 7 bases. This CDR3 comprises 16 residues. Germline V gene data show CDR1 as SGHTS and CDR2 as YDEGEE. J lost 2 bases, V lost 4 bases, and 11 bases had no gene match. The CDR3 spells CASSLRGWWANYGYTF. Here the CDR3 DNA reads TGTGCCAGCAGCCTCAGGGGGTGGTGGGCAAACTATGGCTACACCTTC.

The V gene is TRBV7-2, the J gene TRBJ1-2; 9 bases agree with TRBD1. Germline V gene lookup returns CDR1 SGHTA and CDR2 FQGNSA. The V segment lost 2 bases and the J segment 4 bases; nucleotides outside the gene matches: 5. This CDR3 is 15 amino acids long. The CDR3 region has the DNA TGTGCCAGCAGCTTAAAACAGGGGGCGAGCTATGGCTACACCTTC. Translating it yields CASSLKQGASYGYTF. The full variable domain, its missing parts supplied by reference TRBV7-2 and TRBJ1-2, is GAGVSQSPSNKVTEKGKDVELRCDPISGHTALYWYRQSLGQGLEFLIYFQGNSAPDKSGLPSDRFSAERTGGSVSTLTIQRTQQEDSAVYLCASSLKQGASYGYTFGSGTRLTVV.

The chain combines TRBV29-1 with TRBJ2-3; 9 bases are a match to TRBD2. Germline V gene sequence: CDR1 SQVTM, CDR2 ANQGSEA. V was clipped by 4 bases and J by 14 bases; unmatched bases: 10. The CDR3 is made up of 12 amino acids. The CDR3 reads CSVGLLAGALYF. CDR3 in DNA: TGCAGCGTTGGTCTGTTAGCGGGAGCCCTGTATTTT.

V gene TRBV12-3 or TRBV12-4 combines with J gene TRBJ1-1; D gene uncertain. V was pared by 1 base and J by 0 bases, with 3 bases between. The CDR3 has 13 residues. CDR3 bases: TGTGCCAGCAGTTTAGATCTGAACACTGAAGCTTTCTTT. Translation gives CASSLDLNTEAFF.

The chain uses TRBV28 and TRBJ2-2, with unresolved D. The CDR3 runs to 12 residues. V lost 4 bases, J lost 4 bases, and 4 bases lay in between. CDR1 MDHEN and CDR2 SYDVKM come from the germline V gene. The DNA of the CDR3 is TGTGCCAGCAGTTCCCCCACCGGGGAGCTGTTTTTT. Residues: CASSSPTGELFF.

J is TRBJ2-1 and V is TRBV18; tentative D call: TRBD1 (6 bases). Trimming took off 5 bases at V and 0 bases at J, with 20 bases between the two ends. The CDR3 covers 18 residues. From germline, CDR1 is KGHSH and CDR2 LQKENI. CDR3 sequence reads: CASSDIKGVGSSYNEQFF. The CDR3 DNA is TGTGCCAGCTCAGATATTAAGGGGGTGGGGAGCTCCTACAATGAGCAGTTCTTC.

The CDR3 protein is CASTSIAGSTGAFF. The CDR3, as DNA: TGTGCCAGCACATCTATCGCTGGGAGCACAGGAGCTTTCTTT. The chain recombines TRBV6-5 with TRBJ1-1, with D possibly matching TRBD1 (5 bases). Germline CDR1 is MNHEY and CDR2 is SVGAGI. The CDR3 is 14 residues long. Trimming removed 7 bases from V and 10 bases from J, with 22 bases in between.

This chain links TRBV9 with TRBJ2-1; D remains ambiguous. V was trimmed by 0 bases and J by 6 bases, leaving 13 bases between them. The CDR3 has 15 residues. In germline, CDR1 is SGDLS, CDR2 YYNGEE. The CDR3 is CASSVVTTGANEQFF. DNA of the CDR3: TGTGCCAGCAGCGTAGTGACGACTGGCGCCAATGAGCAGTTCTTC.

This rearrangement joins TRBV4-2 to TRBJ1-1; TRBD1 matches 9 bases. The CDR3 runs to 17 residues. V was clipped by 1 base and J by 3 bases; unmatched bases: 9. Per the germline V gene, CDR1 is LGHNA and CDR2 is YNFKEQ. The chain's CDR3 is CASSQGQGVIRDTEAFF. The CDR3 DNA reads TGTGCCAGCAGCCAAGGACAGGGGGTGATTCGAGACACTGAAGCTTTCTTT.

This chain joins TRBV19 and TRBJ2-1, with 9 bases fitting TRBD2. The germline V gene encodes CDR1 LNHDA and CDR2 SQIVND (reference sequence). This CDR3 is built from 14 residues. Trimming cost V 9 bases and J 10 bases; bases outside gene matches: 13. Here the CDR3 reads CASNVRLAGHEQFF. The CDR3 DNA is TGTGCCAGCAATGTCCGGCTAGCGGGACACGAGCAGTTCTTC.

CDR3 nucleotides: TGTGCCAGTAGTATAGCCCTCGACGTGAACACTGAAGCTTTCTTT. Translated: CASSIALDVNTEAFF. This chain uses TRBV19 with TRBJ1-1; unclear D gene. Trimming removed 1 base at V and 0 bases at J, with 9 bases between. This CDR3 contains 15 residues. The germline V gene encodes CDR1 LNHDA and CDR2 SQIVND (reference sequence).

This clone was counted once. This chain joins TRBV4-3 and TRBJ2-7; the match to TRBD2 covers 13 bases. After removal of 1 base from V and 2 bases from J, the junction contained 17 bases not matched to a gene. The CDR3 is made up of 21 amino acids. Germline V lookup: CDR1 LGHNA, CDR2 YSLEER. The CDR3 region is CASSQVLGDGLAGAVTYEQYF. Here the CDR3 DNA reads TGCGCCAGCAGCCAAGTTTTGGGAGATGGACTAGCGGGGGCCGTGACCTACGAGCAGTACTTC.

In its sample, this clone was seen once. The CDR3 nucleotides read TGTGCCAGCAACCACGGGGGGCTAGAAGAGACCCAGTACTTC. It specifies CASNHGGLEETQYF. This rearrangement joins TRBV11-2 to TRBJ2-5; tentatively, D is TRBD2 (7 bases). Germline V lookup: CDR1 SGHAT, CDR2 FQNNGV. V dropped 7 bases and J dropped 3 bases, with 15 bases sitting between them. This CDR3 is 14 amino acids long.

This clone is a singleton in its sample. The rearrangement links TRBV24-1 to TRBJ2-5, with 8 bases aligning to TRBD1. The CDR3 is 13 residues long. CDR1 and CDR2 from the germline V gene are KGHDR and SFDVKD. The ends lost 7 bases at V and 6 bases at J; junction bases unmatched: 6. The DNA of the CDR3 is TGTGCCACCAGCGGAGGACAGGGTCAGACCCAGTACTTC. Encoded protein: CATSGGQGQTQYF.

The chain is built from TRBV7-2 and TRBJ2-1; 7 nucleotides line up with TRBD1. CDR1 is SGHTA, CDR2 FQGNSA, per germline. With V trimmed by 5 bases and J by 7 bases, 8 bases remained unmatched. The CDR3 has 14 residues. CDR3 nucleotides: TGTGCCAGCAGCCCTGTGGGACAGCAGAATGAGCAGTTCTTC. This sequence encodes CASSPVGQQNEQFF.

V usage is TRBV11-2 and J usage is TRBJ1-1, with D perhaps matching TRBD1 (6 bases). The V gene's germline CDR1 is SGHAT and CDR2 FQNNGV. V was trimmed by 5 bases and J by 14 bases, leaving 18 bases between them. The CDR3 is 12 residues long. CDR3 nucleotides: TGTGCCAGCAGCCTATCTATGGCAGACAGGTTCTTT. Protein: CASSLSMADRFF.

This chain uses TRBV11-3 with TRBJ2-7; D is possibly TRBD1 (5 bases). This CDR3 spans 15 amino acids. V lost 2 bases, J lost 3 bases, and 14 bases lay in between. Germline values: CDR1 SGHNT, CDR2 YENEEA. The CDR3 DNA reads as TGTGCCAGCAGCTTAACCCCCGAGACAGACTACGAGCAGTACTTC. The encoded protein is CASSLTPETDYEQYF.

Regarding this clone: Other DNA sequences in the same sample also yield this CDR3. The rearrangement uses TRBV5-1 and TRBJ1-1, with D uncertain. The CDR3 consists of 13 residues. Germline CDR1 is SGHRS and CDR2 is YFSETQ. Trimming shortened V by 5 bases and J by 1 base, and 9 bases separated the two germline ends. CDR3 coding DNA: TGCGCCAGCAGTCTCCGTCAGAACACTGAAGCTTTCTTT. It translates to CASSLRQNTEAFF.

The chain has TRBV9 and TRBJ1-1, with D perhaps matching TRBD1 (6 bases). Deletions cut 3 bases from V and 10 bases from J, with 13 bases between. Germline assignment: CDR1 SGDLS and CDR2 YYNGEE. CDR3 length: 12 amino acids. DNA for the CDR3: TGTGCCAGCAGCGCCGAGTCAGGGGCAGCTTTCTTT. It yields the protein CASSAESGAAFF.

This chain connects TRBV7-3 to TRBJ2-2, with D perhaps matching TRBD2 (5 bases). The CDR3 has 16 residues. V lost 3 bases to trimming and J lost 0 bases, with 11 bases between them. CDR1 and CDR2 from the germline V gene are SGHTA and FQGTGA. DNA for the CDR3: TGTGCCAGCAGCTTTGCAGCGGCCACGAACACCGGGGAGCTGTTTTTT. This gives the protein CASSFAAATNTGELFF.

The gene calls are TRBV19 and TRBJ2-5; the D gene is possibly TRBD1 (6 bases). The CDR3 runs to 15 residues. Germline CDR1 and CDR2: LNHDA and SQIVND (reference sequence). V was trimmed by 5 bases and J by 4 bases, leaving 17 bases between them. The CDR3 DNA sequence: TGTGCCAGTAGTCCAAGGACAGTATTAAGAGAGACCCAGTACTTC. It encodes CASSPRTVLRETQYF. Looking up the rest from reference TRBV19 and TRBJ2-5 gives the full variable domain: DGGITQSPKYLFRKEGQNVTLSCEQNLNHDAMYWYRQDPGQGLRLIYYSQIVNDFQKGDIAEGYSVSREKKESFPLTVTSAQKNPTAFYLCASSPRTVLRETQYFGPGTRLLVL.

This chain connects TRBV19 to TRBJ2-2; D tentatively fits TRBD1 or TRBD2 (6 bases each). This CDR3 comprises 14 residues. Germline values: CDR1 LNHDA, CDR2 SQIVND (reference sequence). The V and J ends lost 1 base and 6 bases respectively, with 9 bases between them. Here the CDR3 DNA reads TGTGCCAGTAGTATAGGGGGGGCACCCGGGGAGCTGTTTTTT. This encodes CASSIGGAPGELFF.

CDR3 sequence reads: CASSPGGGGTGELFF. The CDR3, as DNA: TGTGCCAGCAGCCCGGGAGGGGGAGGCACCGGGGAGCTGTTTTTT. The chain employs TRBV7-9 and TRBJ2-2; 8 bases line up with TRBD2. The CDR3 is 15 residues long. The V gene's germline CDR1 is SEHNR and CDR2 FQNEAQ (reference sequence). The junction had 6 bases not matched to a gene; V was cut back by 5 bases and J by 4 bases.

The rearrangement joins TRBV2 to TRBJ2-1; D may be TRBD1 (5 bases). Germline V CDR1 and CDR2: SNHLY, FYNNEI. The ends were cut back, 11 bases at V and 0 bases at J, with 11 bases in the middle. This CDR3 spans 13 amino acids. This CDR3 is CAGAASSYNEQFF. CDR3 coding DNA: TGTGCCGGGGCAGCTAGCTCCTACAATGAGCAGTTCTTC.

This sequence joins TRBV6-1 and TRBJ2-7, with a tentative D call TRBD2 (5 bases). In germline, CDR1 is MNHNS, CDR2 SASEGT. V gave up 3 bases and J gave up 3 bases, with 12 bases separating them. The CDR3 contains 14 residues. The CDR3 DNA sequence: TGTGCCAGCAGTGAGATGGACGGAGGCTACGAGCAGTACTTC. It translates to CASSEMDGGYEQYF.